Listed below are T cell receptor beta chains from one sample, sequenced in a study of identical twins. MiXCR, applied by TCRdb to the 5' RACE reads, yields one record per CDR3 protein. The sample records about 690,000 distinct CDR3 sequences, approximately 6% being singletons. Sequencing used naive T cells sorted from blood. These receptors originate from a man younger than 35 in good health. The CDR3 runs from the conserved cysteine through the conserved F or W. The D gene is left open where the match is weak. Size is stated for part of the rows, as once, few or many counts, or as a class when the clone is expanded.

j_call v_call d_call clone_size cdr3_aa cdr3_nt
TRBJ1-2 TRBV29-1 TRBD1 many CSVDVTGGFGYTF TGCAGCGTTGACGTGACAGGGGGCTTTGGCTACACCTTC
TRBJ1-1 TRBV3-1 . . CASSHGRVTEAFF TGTGCCAGCAGCCACGGGAGGGTCACTGAAGCTTTCTTT
TRBJ2-3 TRBV11-2 TRBD2 few CASSSGLAGIDTQYF TGTGCCAGCAGCTCGGGACTAGCGGGAATTGATACGCAGTATTTT
TRBJ2-3 TRBV12-3/TRBV12-4 TRBD2 many CASSSGQGSLAGGPDTQYF TGTGCCAGCAGTTCTGGGCAGGGAAGTCTAGCGGGAGGGCCAGATACGCAGTATTTT
TRBJ2-3 TRBV10-3 TRBD1 many CAMRQGTLTDTQYF TGTGCCATGAGACAGGGGACCCTCACAGATACGCAGTATTTT
TRBJ2-5 TRBV5-1 . few CASSLAGPNQETQYF TGCGCCAGCAGCTTGGCGGGACCCAACCAAGAGACCCAGTACTTC
TRBJ2-1 TRBV14 TRBD2 many CASSPTGTSHNEQFF TGTGCCAGCAGCCCAACAGGGACTAGTCACAATGAGCAGTTCTTC
TRBJ2-4 TRBV5-1 . . CASRYWGENIQYF TGCGCCAGCAGGTATTGGGGAGAAAACATTCAGTACTTC
TRBJ2-1 TRBV29-1 TRBD2 . CSVVSGSSHNEQFF TGCAGCGTTGTTAGCGGGAGTTCCCACAATGAGCAGTTCTTC
TRBJ2-1 TRBV12-3/TRBV12-4 . many CASSVGVSEQFF TGTGCCAGCAGTGTGGGGGTTAGTGAGCAGTTCTTC
TRBJ2-1 TRBV20-1 TRBD2 few CSARGSPRGLAGGNEQFF TGCAGTGCTAGAGGGAGCCCCAGGGGACTAGCGGGAGGGAATGAGCAGTTCTTC
TRBJ1-4 TRBV25-1 . many CASSERASNEKLFF TGTGCCAGCAGTGAGCGAGCCTCTAATGAAAAACTGTTTTTT
TRBJ2-2 TRBV9 . . CASTGELFF TGTGCCAGCACCGGGGAGCTGTTTTTT
TRBJ1-4 TRBV5-1 . few CASSLAGWDEKLFF TGCGCCAGCAGCTTAGCTGGATGGGATGAAAAACTGTTTTTT
TRBJ2-3 TRBV7-2 . many CASSLAPTRPDTQYF TGTGCCAGCAGCTTAGCACCTACCCGTCCCGATACGCAGTATTTT
TRBJ2-3 TRBV2 . . CASSEAPGLTDTQYF TGTGCCAGCAGTGAAGCCCCGGGGCTCACAGATACGCAGTATTTT
TRBJ2-7 TRBV7-2 TRBD2 few CASSSDRASGKYEQYF TGTGCCAGCAGCTCCGACCGGGCTAGCGGGAAGTACGAGCAGTACTTC
TRBJ1-4 TRBV5-1 . few CASSLRGFNEKLFF TGCGCCAGCAGCTTGAGGGGCTTTAATGAAAAACTGTTTTTT
TRBJ2-3 TRBV28 TRBD2 . CASNGGSGSGGTDTQYF TGTGCCAGCAATGGGGGTAGCGGGAGTGGAGGCACAGATACGCAGTATTTT
TRBJ2-3 TRBV5-1 . many CASSLGARDTQYF TGCGCCAGCAGCTTAGGAGCAAGGGATACGCAGTATTTT
TRBJ2-1 TRBV15 TRBD2 many CATRAGRTSSYNEQFF TGTGCCACCCGGGCGGGAAGGACTAGCTCCTACAATGAGCAGTTCTTC
TRBJ2-3 TRBV9 . many CASRGVGGTDTQYF TGTGCCAGCAGGGGAGTTGGCGGCACAGATACGCAGTATTTT
TRBJ2-1 TRBV7-8 TRBD1 few CASRHPGQGLLEQFF TGTGCCAGCAGACATCCGGGACAGGGACTTTTAGAGCAGTTCTTC
TRBJ1-5 TRBV12-3/TRBV12-4 TRBD1 few CASSYDRVLITKEPQHF TGTGCCAGCAGTTATGACAGGGTCCTTATTACCAAAGAGCCCCAGCATTTT
TRBJ2-7 TRBV7-2 . many CASSLASTDGGEQYF TGTGCCAGCAGCTTAGCCAGCACCGATGGGGGGGAGCAGTACTTC
TRBJ2-7 TRBV7-8 TRBD2 . CASSGGLAAYEQYF TGTGCCAGCAGCGGGGGACTAGCGGCCTACGAGCAGTACTTC
TRBJ2-3 TRBV27 . many CASSSHGHLGTDTQYF TGTGCCAGCAGCTCCCACGGCCACCTAGGCACAGATACGCAGTATTTT
TRBJ2-3 TRBV29-1 . many CSQRHADTQYF TGCAGCCAAAGACATGCAGATACGCAGTATTTT
TRBJ2-1 TRBV12-3/TRBV12-4 TRBD1 many CASSLARRTGVPYEQFF TGTGCCAGCAGTTTAGCGCGAAGGACAGGGGTCCCCTATGAGCAGTTCTTC
TRBJ2-3 TRBV11-2 TRBD1 few CASSTIAPGQGPYSTDTQYF TGTGCCAGCAGCACCATAGCCCCCGGACAGGGGCCCTATAGCACAGATACGCAGTATTTT
TRBJ2-1 TRBV28 . few CASSSPTEGSYNEQFF TGTGCCAGCAGTTCCCCCACAGAGGGCTCCTACAATGAGCAGTTCTTC
TRBJ2-1 TRBV3-1 . many CASSQERLARGNEQFF TGTGCCAGCAGCCAAGAACGGCTAGCGAGGGGGAATGAGCAGTTCTTC
TRBJ2-1 TRBV3-1 TRBD1 few CASSPHRGLLHDEQFF TGTGCCAGCAGCCCCCACAGGGGGCTCCTTCACGATGAGCAGTTCTTC
TRBJ1-2 TRBV7-2 TRBD1 . CASSSRQGPGYTF TGTGCCAGCAGCTCCAGACAGGGACCTGGCTACACCTTC
TRBJ2-3 TRBV12-3/TRBV12-4 . many CASSSVGEPDTQYF TGTGCCAGCAGTTCGGTGGGGGAGCCAGATACGCAGTATTTT
TRBJ1-5 TRBV20-1 . . CSARDFKNQPQHF TGCAGTGCTAGAGATTTTAAGAATCAGCCCCAGCATTTT
TRBJ2-1 TRBV20-1 TRBD2 many CSARPRRGLATYNEQFF TGCAGTGCTAGACCACGTCGGGGACTAGCGACTTACAATGAGCAGTTCTTC
TRBJ1-1 TRBV20-1 . . CSASLSNTEAFF TGCAGTGCTTCACTTTCGAACACTGAAGCTTTCTTT
TRBJ2-1 TRBV9 . many CASSVIGENEQFF TGTGCCAGCAGCGTAATAGGGGAAAATGAGCAGTTCTTC
TRBJ2-2 TRBV5-1 . many CASSLERNTGELFF TGTGCCAGCAGTTTAGAAAGAAACACCGGGGAGCTGTTTTTT
TRBJ2-1 TRBV30 . few CAWSAWQGIDNEQFF TGTGCCTGGAGTGCGTGGCAGGGTATTGACAATGAGCAGTTCTTC
TRBJ2-4 TRBV18 . many CASSPFIGKNIQYF TGTGCCAGCTCACCCTTTATTGGCAAAAACATTCAGTACTTC
TRBJ2-7 TRBV20-1 TRBD1 . CSAPDRVGEQYF TGCAGTGCTCCTGACAGGGTAGGAGAGCAGTACTTC
TRBJ2-5 TRBV6-1 . many CAVRAFQETQYF TGTGCCGTCAGGGCGTTCCAAGAGACCCAGTACTTC
TRBJ2-3 TRBV20-1 . many CSARDPYTDTQYF TGCAGTGCTAGAGATCCCTACACAGATACGCAGTATTTT
TRBJ1-2 TRBV12-3/TRBV12-4 . . CASSPLTANYGYTF TGTGCCAGCAGTCCCCTGACAGCTAACTATGGCTACACCTTC
TRBJ2-7 TRBV12-3/TRBV12-4 . . CASSFRGGSYEQYF TGTGCCAGCAGTTTTCGAGGTGGCTCGTACGAGCAGTACTTC
TRBJ2-3 TRBV9 . many CASSEAGTSTDTQYF TGTGCCAGCAGTGAAGCGGGCACTAGCACAGATACGCAGTATTTT